The rows below give T cell receptor beta chains drawn from one sample of a study of control samples from healthy donors and cancer patients. TCRdb's copy holds only in-frame clones and misses some; the assay was immunoSEQ multiplex PCR. The sample lists approximately 170,000 clones, around 87% occurring once. The sequenced sample consisted of blood. The receptors come from a woman aged 45 to 65 in good health. Both conserved end residues are part of each CDR3. Fields, in order: D gene, clone size, V gene, J gene, CDR3 DNA, CDR3 protein. D genes are given only for firm matches. The listing skips clone size in some rows; elsewhere it reads once, few, many or a size class.

D: -; size: -; V: TRBV4-3; J: TRBJ2-7; DNA: TGCGCCAGCAGCCAAAGGACAGTAGACGAGCAGTACTTC; CDR3: CASSQRTVDEQYF
D: TRBD1; size: -; V: TRBV24-1; J: TRBJ1-4; DNA: TGTGCCACCAGTGATTATACCGGGACAGGAGGTGAAAAACTGTTTTTT; CDR3: CATSDYTGTGGEKLFF
D: -; size: -; V: TRBV5-1; J: TRBJ1-2; DNA: TGCGCCAGCAGCTTGGAGTCGGTGACTAACTATGGCTACACCTTC; CDR3: CASSLESVTNYGYTF
D: -; size: once; V: TRBV25-1; J: TRBJ2-7; DNA: TGTGCCAGCAGCCCCGGGGCAGGGGAGAGGGAGCAGTACTTC; CDR3: CASSPGAGEREQYF
D: -; size: -; V: TRBV28; J: TRBJ1-2; DNA: TGTGCCAGCAAAATTGACAGGCACCTTACGATCTATGGCTACACCTTC; CDR3: CASKIDRHLTIYGYTF
D: -; size: -; V: TRBV19; J: TRBJ2-3; DNA: TGTGCCAGTACACAGGGCCGAGGCACAGATACGCAGTATTTT; CDR3: CASTQGRGTDTQYF
D: -; size: -; V: TRBV10-3; J: TRBJ2-1; DNA: TGTGCCATCATGGCAGGGGATGTCGATGAGCAGTTCTTC; CDR3: CAIMAGDVDEQFF
D: -; size: -; V: TRBV5-6; J: TRBJ2-7; DNA: TGTGCCAGCAGCTTGACAGTTGACAAGTCCTACGAGCAGTACTTC; CDR3: CASSLTVDKSYEQYF
D: -; size: -; V: TRBV23-1; J: TRBJ2-2; DNA: TGCGCCAGCAGTCGTCGAAACGGGGAGCTGTTTTTT; CDR3: CASSRRNGELFF
D: -; size: -; V: TRBV27; J: TRBJ2-1; DNA: TGTGCCAGCAGTTTATTGGTGGGTCACTCCTACAATGAGCAGTTCTTC; CDR3: CASSLLVGHSYNEQFF
D: -; size: -; V: TRBV7-2; J: TRBJ1-4; DNA: TGTGCCAGCAGCTTAGCATCTTGGGGAGGGGGTGAAAAACTGTTTTTT; CDR3: CASSLASWGGGEKLFF
D: -; size: -; V: TRBV19; J: TRBJ1-2; DNA: TGTGCCAGTAGTATAGCCGCGGCAAACTATGGCTACACCTTC; CDR3: CASSIAAANYGYTF
D: TRBD1; size: once; V: TRBV5-6; J: TRBJ1-1; DNA: TGTGCCAGCAGCTTATCGACAGGGATTATTACTGAAGCTTTCTTT; CDR3: CASSLSTGIITEAFF
D: -; size: once; V: TRBV4-1; J: TRBJ1-5; DNA: TGCGCCAGCAGCCAAGATCCCGGGGGGGGGCAGCCCCAGCATTTT; CDR3: CASSQDPGGGQPQHF
D: -; size: -; V: TRBV28; J: TRBJ2-5; DNA: TGTGCCAGCAGTTTATCAGGGGCCCAAGAGACCCAGTACTTC; CDR3: CASSLSGAQETQYF
D: TRBD1; size: -; V: TRBV5-4; J: TRBJ1-1; DNA: TGTGCCAGCAGCTTTAGTGGAGAAGACAGGGCAACAGCTTTCTTT; CDR3: CASSFSGEDRATAFF
D: -; size: -; V: TRBV12-3/TRBV12-4; J: TRBJ1-2; DNA: TGTGCCAGCAGTTTATGGGGGTCGGATGGCTACACCTTC; CDR3: CASSLWGSDGYTF
D: -; size: -; V: TRBV6-5; J: TRBJ2-3; DNA: TGTGCCAGCAGTTACGCTTTCCGGGGCACAGATACGCAGTATTTT; CDR3: CASSYAFRGTDTQYF
D: -; size: -; V: TRBV6-2/TRBV6-3; J: TRBJ2-7; DNA: TGTGCCAGCAGTTACCTCGGGAGACTCTACGAGCAGTACTTC; CDR3: CASSYLGRLYEQYF
D: -; size: -; V: TRBV3-1/TRBV3-2; J: TRBJ2-4; DNA: TGTGCCAGCAGCCAAGGGAAGGGTAACGGGGCAGGCATTCAGTACTTC; CDR3: CASSQGKGNGAGIQYF
D: TRBD1; size: -; V: TRBV6-6; J: TRBJ1-1; DNA: TGTGCCAGCAGCCGGCAGGGGGACACTGAAGCTTTCTTT; CDR3: CASSRQGDTEAFF
D: -; size: -; V: TRBV7-2; J: TRBJ1-3; DNA: TGTGCCAGCAGCTTAGGGCCGACAGGTACCATATATTTT; CDR3: CASSLGPTGTIYF